This T cell receptor (beta chain) was recorded in a study of blood T cell repertoires in COVID-19. For this clone: Sequence at one end of the junction differs from germline and may be a read error.

The CDR3 spans 14 residues. Germline loops: CDR1 SQVTM, CDR2 ANQGSEA. Clones were sequenced by immunoSEQ multiplex PCR, and TCRdb holds only the in-frame ones, with some missing. This sample has about 100,000 clones, with around 88% found just once. The clonotype originates from a human donor in a cohort sampled during active COVID-19. This chain connects TRBV29-1 to TRBJ2-3; 10 nucleotides agree with TRBD1. Sequenced input: peripheral blood. The CDR3 coding sequence is TGCAGCGTTCAAGACACGACAGGGGGCGTCGCGCAGTATTTT. Translated: CSVQDTTGGVAQYF.